The 16 T cell receptor beta chains below come from one sample, sequenced in a study of PD-L1 blockade in urothelial cancer. The assay was immunoSEQ multiplex PCR, and TCRdb's table has in-frame clones only and misses some. The repertoire holds 70,000 to 90,000 clones, with approximately 81% as singletons. Time point specified: pretreatment peripheral blood. The sequencing here drew on PBMCs, taken around atezolizumab (anti-PD-L1) treatment. Source of these receptors: a man between 60 and 75 years old with urothelial cancer.

J is TRBJ1-1 and V is TRBV15, with D tentatively TRBD1 (6 bases). This CDR3 spans 15 amino acids. The germline V gene encodes CDR1 LNHNV and CDR2 YYDKDF (reference sequence). V gave up 1 base and J gave up 1 base, with 10 bases separating them. Written as DNA, the CDR3 is TGTGCCACCAGCAGAGCCGGGGGGCAGAACACTGAAGCTTTCTTT. This encodes CATSRAGGQNTEAFF. Full variable domain (remainder filled in from reference TRBV15 and TRBJ1-1): DAMVIQNPRYQVTQFGKPVTLSCSQTLNHNVMYWYQQKSSQAPKLLFHYYDKDFNNEADTPDNFQSRRPNTSFCFLDIRSPGLGDTAMYLCATSRAGGQNTEAFFGQGTRLTVV.

This clone was observed once. The chain joins TRBV11-2 to TRBJ2-7; 9 bases are shared with TRBD1. V shed 5 bases, J shed 7 bases, and the junction held 18 bases outside the gene matches. The CDR3 consists of 17 residues. In germline, CDR1 is SGHAT, CDR2 FQNNGV. The CDR3 DNA is TGTGCCAGCAGCCCCCTTAGGGGAACCGGGACAGGGCTTGAGCAGTACTTC. Translation gives CASSPLRGTGTGLEQYF.

In DNA, the CDR3 is TGTGCCAGCGCCCCCGACCCGCGGTACGAGCAGTACTTC. Its translation: CASAPDPRYEQYF. The rearrangement joins TRBV19 to TRBJ2-7; no firm D call. CDR1 LNHDA and CDR2 SQIVND come from the germline V gene (reference sequence). The length of the CDR3 is 13 residues. V was cut by 9 bases and J by 4 bases, with 16 bases left in between.

The chain employs TRBV30 and TRBJ1-3; no definite D call. CDR1 GTSNPN and CDR2 SVGIG come from the germline V gene (reference sequence). There are 14 residues in the CDR3. Trimming removed 4 bases from V and 0 bases from J, with 10 bases in between. In DNA form, the CDR3 reads TGTGCCTGGAATGGTGCGTCCTCTGGAAACACCATATATTTT. It is translated as CAWNGASSGNTIYF. The variable domain in full, with the rest retrieved from reference TRBV30 and TRBJ1-3, is SQTIHQWPATLVQPVGSPLSLECTVEGTSNPNLYWYRQAAGRGLQLLFYSVGIGQISSEVPQNLSASRPQDRQFILSSKKLLLSDSGFYLCAWNGASSGNTIYFGEGSWLTVV.

CDR3 bases: TGTGCCAGCAGCTTGGTCCAGGGGACCGAGGAGACCCAGTACTTC. Translation: CASSLVQGTEETQYF. The rearrangement joins TRBV5-6 to TRBJ2-5, with D possibly TRBD1 on 6 matching bases. The CDR3 has 15 residues. Looked up from germline, CDR1 is SGHDT and CDR2 is YYEEEE. Trimming stripped 0 bases from V and 5 bases from J, with 14 bases between.

This clone appeared once. The chain uses TRBV6-1 and TRBJ1-5; 9 nucleotides align to TRBD1. Germline lookup yields CDR1 MNHNS and CDR2 SASEGT. V lost 4 bases and J lost 7; bases outside the gene matches: 2. This CDR3 comprises 13 residues. CDR3 coding DNA: TGTGCCAGCAGTGGGGACAGGGAACAGCCCCAGCATTTT. It translates to CASSGDREQPQHF.

This chain connects TRBV2 to TRBJ1-4, with a weak D call TRBD1 (5 bases). Germline CDR1 reads SNHLY; CDR2 reads FYNNEI. The CDR3 consists of 14 residues. V was trimmed by 4 bases and J by 8 bases, leaving 14 bases between them. The CDR3 bases are TGTGCCAGCAGTGGGGAGGGTGAGGGGGAAAAACTGTTTTTT. Translation: CASSGEGEGEKLFF.

This chain connects TRBV21-1 to TRBJ2-7; TRBD1, as called in the table, went unchecked against the DNA. TRBV21-1 has pseudogene status. This CDR3 comprises 16 residues. The chain's CDR3 is CASSNGRDSYAYEQYF. Here the CDR3 DNA reads TGTGCCAGCAGCAACGGTAGGGACAGCTACGCCTACGAGCAGTACTTC.

J is TRBJ1-2 and V is TRBV21-1. TRBV21-1 represents a pseudogene. There are 15 residues in the CDR3. The CDR3 DNA reads TGTGCCAGCAGCAAAACGCGGGGGGGGAACTATGGCTACACCTTC. This gives the protein CASSKTRGGNYGYTF.

The CDR3 spells CAISESGTGGYEQFF. The CDR3 region has the DNA TGTGCCATCAGTGAGAGTGGGACAGGGGGCTATGAGCAGTTCTTC. V and J are TRBV10-3 and TRBJ2-1, with 12 bases identical to TRBD1. Per the germline V gene, CDR1 is ENHRY and CDR2 is SYGVKD. V dropped 2 bases and J dropped 8; count of bases not matched to a gene: 4. The CDR3 is 15 residues long.

This clone appeared many times. The rearrangement uses TRBV6-6 and TRBJ1-1; 8 nucleotides align to TRBD1. The CDR3 is made up of 15 amino acids. The V gene end was trimmed by 6 bases and the J gene end by 1 base; junction bases not matched to a gene: 7. CDR1 is MNHNY and CDR2 is SVGAGI in the germline V gene (reference sequence). DNA for the CDR3: TGTGCCAGCAGCCGAGGACAGGGAGGGAACACTGAAGCTTTCTTT. This translates into CASSRGQGGNTEAFF.

The J gene is TRBJ2-4, the V gene TRBV13; the D is unclear. Germline assignment: CDR1 PRHDT and CDR2 FYEKMQ (reference sequence). With 3 bases removed from V and 8 bases from J, the gap between germline ends came to 11 bases. The CDR3 sequence is 13 residues long. The CDR3 DNA reads as TGTGCCAGCAGCTTGCCAGGTGTAGACATTCAGTACTTC. Its translation: CASSLPGVDIQYF.

The J gene is TRBJ2-3, the V gene TRBV6-4, with 11 bases aligning to TRBD2. V trimming: 4 bases; J trimming: 4 bases; junction bases outside the gene matches: 4. The CDR3 is 15 amino acids. CDR1 and CDR2 (germline): MRHNA, SNTAGT. The CDR3 DNA reads TGTGCCAGCAGTGCCCTAGCGGGGGGTGCAGATACGCAGTATTTT. Amino acid sequence: CASSALAGGADTQYF.

The chain is built from TRBV7-8 and TRBJ1-4; 8 positions agree with TRBD1. The CDR3 is 21 residues long. V shed 5 bases, J shed 4 bases, and the junction held 24 bases outside the gene matches. The germline V gene has CDR1 SGHVS and CDR2 FQNEAQ. CDR3 residues: CASSPNPTRDRRFGHNEKLFF. CDR3 nucleotide sequence: TGTGCCAGCAGCCCTAATCCGACGCGGGACAGGCGTTTTGGTCATAATGAAAAACTGTTTTTT.

The rearrangement joins TRBV4-1 to TRBJ1-2; D may be TRBD1 (5 bases). This CDR3 has 16 residues. The germline V and J ends were trimmed by 1 base and 1 base, with 13 bases remaining between them. In germline, CDR1 is MGHRA, CDR2 YSYEKL. The CDR3 DNA is TGCGCCAGCAGCCAAGTTGGGCAGGGAAATAACTATGGCTACACCTTC. Its translation: CASSQVGQGNNYGYTF.

V gene TRBV10-3 combines with J gene TRBJ1-5; 7 bases line up with TRBD1. The germline gives CDR1 ENHRY, CDR2 SYGVKD. The CDR3 covers 14 residues. Losses at the gene ends were 4 bases for V and 3 bases for J; bases not matched to a gene: 3. In DNA form, the CDR3 reads TGTGCCATCAGTGGAACAGGGGACAATCAGCCCCAGCATTTT. It translates to CAISGTGDNQPQHF.